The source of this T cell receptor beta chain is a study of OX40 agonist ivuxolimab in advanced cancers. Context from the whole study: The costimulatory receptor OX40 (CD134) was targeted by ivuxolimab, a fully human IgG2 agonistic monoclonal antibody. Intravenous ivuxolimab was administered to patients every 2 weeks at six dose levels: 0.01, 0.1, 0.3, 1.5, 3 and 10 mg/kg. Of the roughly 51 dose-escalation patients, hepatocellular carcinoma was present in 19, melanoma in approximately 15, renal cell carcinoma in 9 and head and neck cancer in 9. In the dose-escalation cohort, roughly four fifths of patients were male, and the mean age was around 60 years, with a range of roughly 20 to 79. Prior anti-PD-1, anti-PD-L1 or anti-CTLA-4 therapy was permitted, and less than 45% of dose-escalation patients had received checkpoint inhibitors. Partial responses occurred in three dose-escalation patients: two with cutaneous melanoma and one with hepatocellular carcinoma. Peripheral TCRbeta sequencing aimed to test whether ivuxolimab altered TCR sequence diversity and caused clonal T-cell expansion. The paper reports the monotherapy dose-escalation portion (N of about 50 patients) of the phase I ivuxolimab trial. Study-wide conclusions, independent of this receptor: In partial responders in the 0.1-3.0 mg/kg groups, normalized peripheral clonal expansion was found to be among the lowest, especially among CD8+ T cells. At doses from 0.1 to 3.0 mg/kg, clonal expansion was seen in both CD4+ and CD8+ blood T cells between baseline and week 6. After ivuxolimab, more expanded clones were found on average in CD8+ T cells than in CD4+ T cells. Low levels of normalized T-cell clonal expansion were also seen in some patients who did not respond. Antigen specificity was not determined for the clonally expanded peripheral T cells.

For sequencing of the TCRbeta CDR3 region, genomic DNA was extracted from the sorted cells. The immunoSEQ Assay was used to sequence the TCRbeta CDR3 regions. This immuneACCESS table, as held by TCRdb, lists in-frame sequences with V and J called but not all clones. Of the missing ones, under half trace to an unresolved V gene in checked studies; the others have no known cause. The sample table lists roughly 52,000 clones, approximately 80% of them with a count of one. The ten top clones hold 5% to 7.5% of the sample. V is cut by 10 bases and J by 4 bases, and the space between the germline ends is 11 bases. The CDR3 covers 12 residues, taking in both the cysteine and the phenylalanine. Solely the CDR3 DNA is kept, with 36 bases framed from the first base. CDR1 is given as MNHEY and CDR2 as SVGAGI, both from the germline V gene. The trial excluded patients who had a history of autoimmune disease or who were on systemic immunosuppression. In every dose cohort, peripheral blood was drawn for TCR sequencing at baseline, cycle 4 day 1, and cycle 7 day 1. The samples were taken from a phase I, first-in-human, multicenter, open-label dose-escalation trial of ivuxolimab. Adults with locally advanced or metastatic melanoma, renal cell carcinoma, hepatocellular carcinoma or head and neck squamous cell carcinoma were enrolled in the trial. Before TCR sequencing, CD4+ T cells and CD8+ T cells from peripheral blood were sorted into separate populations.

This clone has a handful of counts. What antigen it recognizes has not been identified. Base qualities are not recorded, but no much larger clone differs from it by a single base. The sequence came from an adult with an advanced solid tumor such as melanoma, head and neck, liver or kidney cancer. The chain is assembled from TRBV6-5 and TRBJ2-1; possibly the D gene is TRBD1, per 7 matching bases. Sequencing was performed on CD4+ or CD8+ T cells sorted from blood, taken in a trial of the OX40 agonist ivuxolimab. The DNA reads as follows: TGTGCCATCAGGGGGACTTACAATGAGCAGTTCTTC. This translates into CAIRGTYNEQFF.